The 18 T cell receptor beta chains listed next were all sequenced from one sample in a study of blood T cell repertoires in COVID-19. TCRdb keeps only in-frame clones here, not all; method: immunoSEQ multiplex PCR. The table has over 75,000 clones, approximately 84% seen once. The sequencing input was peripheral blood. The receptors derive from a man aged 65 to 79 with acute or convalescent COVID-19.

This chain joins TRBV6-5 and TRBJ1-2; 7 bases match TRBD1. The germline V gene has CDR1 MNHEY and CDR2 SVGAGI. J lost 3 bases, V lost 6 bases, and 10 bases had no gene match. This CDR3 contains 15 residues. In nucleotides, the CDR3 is TGTGCCAGCAGACCCAGGGGGATACTGGACTATGGCTACACCTTC. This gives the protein CASRPRGILDYGYTF.

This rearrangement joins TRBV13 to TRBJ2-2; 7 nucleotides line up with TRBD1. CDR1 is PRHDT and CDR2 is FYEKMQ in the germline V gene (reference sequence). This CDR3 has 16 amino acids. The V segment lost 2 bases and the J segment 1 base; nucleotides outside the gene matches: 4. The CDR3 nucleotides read TGTGCCAGCAGCTTAAACGGACAGGAGAACACCGGGGAGCTGTTTTTT. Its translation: CASSLNGQENTGELFF.

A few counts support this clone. The CDR3 bases are TGTGCCAGTAGTAATGGGGCCTCGGGAGGGACCCAGTACTTC. Translated, it gives CASSNGASGGTQYF. The rearrangement uses TRBV19 and TRBJ2-5, with TRBD2 matching over 7 bases. The CDR3 is made up of 14 amino acids. V trimming: 4 bases; J trimming: 7 bases; junction bases outside the gene matches: 9. CDR1 LNHDA and CDR2 SQIVND come from the germline V gene (reference sequence).

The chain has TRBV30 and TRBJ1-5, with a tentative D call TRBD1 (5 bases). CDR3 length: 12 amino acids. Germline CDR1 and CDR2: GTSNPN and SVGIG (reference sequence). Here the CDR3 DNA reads TGTGCAGGAGGGGACAGCAATCAGCCCCAGCATTTT. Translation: CAGGDSNQPQHF.

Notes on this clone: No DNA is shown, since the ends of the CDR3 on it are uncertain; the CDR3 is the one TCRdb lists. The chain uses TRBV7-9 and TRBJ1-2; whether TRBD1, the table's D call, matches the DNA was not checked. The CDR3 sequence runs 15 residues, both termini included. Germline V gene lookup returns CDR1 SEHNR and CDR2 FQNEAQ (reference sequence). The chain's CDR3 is CASSSSGTENYGYTF.

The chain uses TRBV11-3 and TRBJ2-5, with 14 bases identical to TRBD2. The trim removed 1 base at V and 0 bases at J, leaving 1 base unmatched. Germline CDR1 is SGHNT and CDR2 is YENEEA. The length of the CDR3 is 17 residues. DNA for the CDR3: TGTGCCAGCAGCTTAGGGGGACTAGCGGGGGACCAAGAGACCCAGTACTTC. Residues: CASSLGGLAGDQETQYF.

CDR3 in amino acids: CASSLLRGHTGELFF. The CDR3 coding sequence is TGTGCCAGCAGTTTACTCAGGGGGCACACCGGGGAGCTGTTTTTT. This chain connects TRBV27 to TRBJ2-2, with 8 bases aligning to TRBD1. CDR1 and CDR2 (germline): MNHEY, SMNVEV (reference sequence). V trimming: 2 bases; J trimming: 3 bases; junction bases outside the gene matches: 2. CDR3 length: 15 amino acids.

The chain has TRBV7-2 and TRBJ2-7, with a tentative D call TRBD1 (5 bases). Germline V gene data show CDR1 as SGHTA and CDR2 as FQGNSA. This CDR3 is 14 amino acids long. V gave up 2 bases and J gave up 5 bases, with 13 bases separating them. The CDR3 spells CASSLNRGSDEQYF. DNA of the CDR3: TGTGCCAGCAGCTTAAATAGGGGTTCCGACGAGCAGTACTTC.

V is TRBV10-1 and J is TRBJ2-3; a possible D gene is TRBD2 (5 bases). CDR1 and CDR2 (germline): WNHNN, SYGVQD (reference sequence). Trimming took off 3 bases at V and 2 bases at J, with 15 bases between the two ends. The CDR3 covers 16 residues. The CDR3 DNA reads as TGCGCCAGCAGTGACGCGTCGGCGGGTCCCACAGATACGCAGTATTTT. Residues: CASSDASAGPTDTQYF.

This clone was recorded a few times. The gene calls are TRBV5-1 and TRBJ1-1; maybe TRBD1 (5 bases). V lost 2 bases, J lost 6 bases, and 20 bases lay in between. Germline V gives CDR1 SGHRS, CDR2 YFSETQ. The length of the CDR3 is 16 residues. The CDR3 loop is CASSFGLGEVPPEAFF. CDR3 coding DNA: TGCGCCAGCAGCTTCGGTTTAGGGGAAGTCCCCCCTGAAGCTTTCTTT. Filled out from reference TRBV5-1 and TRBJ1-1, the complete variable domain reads KAGVTQTPRYLIKTRGQQVTLSCSPISGHRSVSWYQQTPGQGLQFLFEYFSETQRNKGNFPGRFSGRQFSNSRSEMNVSTLELGDSALYLCASSFGLGEVPPEAFFGQGTRLTVV.

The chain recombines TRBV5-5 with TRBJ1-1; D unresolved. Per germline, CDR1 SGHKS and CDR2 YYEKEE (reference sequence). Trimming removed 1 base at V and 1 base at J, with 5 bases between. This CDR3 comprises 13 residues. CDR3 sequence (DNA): TGTGCCAGCAGCTTGAACTGGAACACTGAAGCTTTCTTT. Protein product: CASSLNWNTEAFF. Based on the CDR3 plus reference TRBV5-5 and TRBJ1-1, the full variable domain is DAGVTQSPTHLIKTRGQQVTLRCSPISGHKSVSWYQQVLGQGPQFIFQYYEKEERGRGNFPDRFSARQFPNYSSELNVNALLLGDSALYLCASSLNWNTEAFFGQGTRLTVV.

The CDR3 sequence is CASSFLGGGTETQYF. CDR3 nucleotide sequence: TGTGCCAGCAGCTTTCTGGGTGGCGGAACAGAGACCCAGTACTTC. The gene calls are TRBV5-4 and TRBJ2-5; the D is unclear. V lost 2 bases, J lost 4 bases, and 15 bases lay in between. CDR1 is SGHNT and CDR2 is YYREEE in the germline V gene (reference sequence). The CDR3 runs 15 residues.

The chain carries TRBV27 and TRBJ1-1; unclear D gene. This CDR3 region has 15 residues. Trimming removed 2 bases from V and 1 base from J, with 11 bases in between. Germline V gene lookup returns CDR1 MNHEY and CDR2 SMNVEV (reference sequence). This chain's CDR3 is CASSLSPRQNTEAFF. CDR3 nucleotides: TGTGCCAGCAGTTTAAGTCCCCGACAGAACACTGAAGCTTTCTTT.

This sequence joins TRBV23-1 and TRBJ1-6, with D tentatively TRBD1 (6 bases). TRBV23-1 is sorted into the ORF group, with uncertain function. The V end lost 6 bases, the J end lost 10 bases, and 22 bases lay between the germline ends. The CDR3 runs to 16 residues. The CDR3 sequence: CASRSLRVSRGSPLHF. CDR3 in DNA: TGCGCCAGCAGATCCCTTCGGGTGTCTAGGGGGTCACCCCTCCACTTT.

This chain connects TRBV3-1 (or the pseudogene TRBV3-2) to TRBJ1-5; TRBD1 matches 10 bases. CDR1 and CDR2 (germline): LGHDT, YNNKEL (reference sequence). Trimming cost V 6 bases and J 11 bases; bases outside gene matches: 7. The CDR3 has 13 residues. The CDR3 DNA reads TGTGCCAGCAGTCCGACAGGGGGCGAAGCCCAGCATTTT. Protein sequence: CASSPTGGEAQHF.

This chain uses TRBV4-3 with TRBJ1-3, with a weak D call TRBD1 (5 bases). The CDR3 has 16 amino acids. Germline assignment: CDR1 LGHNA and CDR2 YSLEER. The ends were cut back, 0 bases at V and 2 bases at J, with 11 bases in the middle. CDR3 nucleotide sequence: TGCGCCAGCAGCCAAGACTGGACACTTACTGGAAACACCATATATTTT. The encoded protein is CASSQDWTLTGNTIYF.

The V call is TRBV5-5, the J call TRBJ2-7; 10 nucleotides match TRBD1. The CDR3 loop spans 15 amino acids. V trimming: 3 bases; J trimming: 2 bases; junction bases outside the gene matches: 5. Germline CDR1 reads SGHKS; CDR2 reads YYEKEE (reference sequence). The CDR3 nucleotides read TGTGCCAGCAGCTGGTCGACAGGGGGCGCCTACGAGCAGTACTTC. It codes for CASSWSTGGAYEQYF.

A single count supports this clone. The CDR3 region is CASSSETQYF. The CDR3, as DNA: TGTGCCAGCAGTTCGGAGACCCAGTACTTC. V and J are TRBV12-3 or TRBV12-4 and TRBJ2-5; D unresolved. CDR3 length: 10 residues. V was trimmed by 4 bases and J by 5 bases, leaving 2 bases between them.